This passage covers 6 T cell receptor beta chains from one sample sequenced in a study of STAT5B mutations in CD4+ large granular lymphocyte leukemia. The table came from immunoSEQ multiplex PCR; TCRdb's copy has only in-frame clones and leaves some out. Of 5,000 or so clones listed, around nine tenths are singletons. Material for sequencing was PBMCs. All receptors derive from a man aged 40-49 years with CD4+ T-cell large granular lymphocyte leukemia.

V is TRBV27 and J is TRBJ1-6; D gene uncertain. V was cut by 3 bases and J by 9 bases, with 27 bases left in between. CDR1 and CDR2 from the germline V gene are MNHEY and SMNVEV (reference sequence). This CDR3 region has 19 residues. The CDR3, as DNA: TGTGCCAGCAGTTTTCACCCCCCGGCTGGTAGACTTGATGGTTCACCCCTCCACTTT. Its translation is CASSFHPPAGRLDGSPLHF.

The chain uses TRBV30 and TRBJ2-7; 7 bases align to TRBD2. Germline values: CDR1 GTSNPN, CDR2 SVGIG (reference sequence). The CDR3 covers 13 residues. With V trimmed by 2 bases and J by 6 bases, 7 bases remained unmatched. CDR3 sequence (DNA): TGTGCCTGGAGTCCGCGGGGGTGGGGCGAGCAGTACTTC. Translation gives CAWSPRGWGEQYF.

This rearrangement joins TRBV5-6 to TRBJ2-5, with TRBD1 identical over 7 bases. CDR3 length equals 14 residues. V lost 4 bases, J lost 5 bases, and 8 bases stayed unmatched. Per germline, CDR1 SGHDT and CDR2 YYEEEE. CDR3: CASSPLTGWETQYF. The CDR3 DNA follows: TGTGCCAGCAGCCCCCTGACAGGGTGGGAGACCCAGTACTTC.

This clone was observed once. The gene calls are TRBV9 and TRBJ2-7; TRBD2 aligns across 7 bases. CDR1 is SGDLS, CDR2 YYNGEE, per germline. The CDR3 has 15 amino acids. V dropped 1 base and J dropped 3; count of bases not matched to a gene: 7. DNA of the CDR3: TGTGCCAGCAGCGTAAGCGCGGGAGCCCTCTACGAGCAGTACTTC. Encoded protein: CASSVSAGALYEQYF.

Only a few counts were recorded for this clone. This chain uses TRBV28 with TRBJ1-2; D might be TRBD1 (5 bases). The germline V gene has CDR1 MDHEN and CDR2 SYDVKM. The CDR3 runs to 14 residues. V gave up 1 base and J gave up 6 bases, with 12 bases separating them. The CDR3 DNA reads TGTGCCAGCAGTTTATACGGCAGGGTAGATGGCTACACCTTC. This encodes CASSLYGRVDGYTF.

The chain has TRBV9 and TRBJ1-2; D is ambiguous. Germline V gene sequence: CDR1 SGDLS, CDR2 YYNGEE. The CDR3 runs 15 residues. Trimming shortened V by 4 bases and J by 2 bases, and 15 bases separated the two germline ends. The CDR3 nucleotides read TGTGCCAGCAGCCCCGTGGGAGCTCTAAACTATGGCTACACCTTC. This sequence encodes CASSPVGALNYGYTF.